The 18 T cell receptor beta chains presented below share a single source sample, sequenced in a study of regulatory T cells in long-lasting Graves disease. Arm-PCR of CDR3 regions with iRepertoire HTBI primers generated TCR beta libraries. TCRdb reprocessed the multiplex PCR reads with MiXCR, giving one entry per CDR3 protein. The sample consists of 350,000 to 450,000 distinct CDR3 sequences, more than 13% of them appearing once. Time point: newly diagnosed GD, antithyroid drugs for less than 3 months. From RNA extracted from PBMCs, the TCR library was made. These data were also filed under a second study, of T cells in Graves' hyperthyroidism and ophthalmopathy.

This sample comprised peripheral blood mononuclear cells (PBMCs), obtained at new diagnosis, from a patient treated with antithyroid drugs. The receptors stem from a woman in her 30s with Graves disease.

This clonotype occurred many times. The gene calls are TRBV3-1 and TRBJ1-3; D may be TRBD1 (6 bases). This CDR3 contains 14 residues. Trimming left V 4 bases short and J 7 bases short, with 14 bases between. CDR1 is LGHDT, CDR2 YNNKEL, per germline (reference sequence). The chain's CDR3 is CASSPRDNWNTIYF. The CDR3 DNA sequence: TGTGCCAGCAGCCCTAGGGACAACTGGAACACCATATATTTT.

This clonotype came up a few times. The rearrangement joins TRBV27 to TRBJ1-6, with D tentatively TRBD1 (6 bases). This CDR3 is 17 amino acids long. Germline CDR1 is MNHEY and CDR2 is SMNVEV (reference sequence). V dropped 3 bases and J dropped 10 bases, with 22 bases sitting between them. In DNA form, the CDR3 reads TGTGCCAGCAGTTTGCGTAACGGACAGTCTTTGCGGTCACCCCTCCACTTT. Protein sequence: CASSLRNGQSLRSPLHF.

There are many counts of this clonotype. The junction departs from germline at one end; a sequencing error may be responsible. The V and J genes are TRBV20-1 and TRBJ2-3, with 8 bases fitting TRBD2. CDR3 size: 14 residues. Germline V CDR1 and CDR2: DFQATT, SNEGSKA (reference sequence). The CDR3 DNA reads TGCAGTGCTAGTTCCCGGGAGGGCACAGATGCGCAGTATTTT. This translates into CSASSREGTDAQYF.

This clonotype was seen repeatedly, ten times or more. CDR3 sequence (DNA): TGTGCCAGCAGCCGGACTAGCGGTAACACAGATACGCAGTATTTT. Amino acids: CASSRTSGNTDTQYF. The chain employs TRBV11-2 and TRBJ2-3, with TRBD2 matching 10 bases. Germline lookup yields CDR1 SGHAT and CDR2 FQNNGV. The CDR3 extends over 15 amino acids. The junction had 4 bases not matched to a gene; V was cut back by 5 bases and J by 2 bases.

This clonotype was seen more than once but under ten times. J is TRBJ2-5 and V is TRBV5-1; a possible D gene is TRBD1 (5 bases). Trimming took off 3 bases at V and 9 bases at J, with 15 bases between the two ends. The CDR3 covers 13 residues. Germline CDR1 is SGHRS and CDR2 is YFSETQ. The CDR3 sequence: CASSSGQVVSQYF. The CDR3 nucleotides read TGCGCCAGCAGCTCCGGACAAGTGGTGTCCCAGTACTTC.

The J gene is TRBJ2-3, the V gene TRBV24-1; possibly TRBD2 for D (6 bases). The CDR3 loop spans 14 amino acids. CDR1 KGHDR and CDR2 SFDVKD come from the germline V gene. V shed 9 bases and J shed 5 bases, with 17 bases lying between them. In DNA form, the CDR3 reads TGTGCCACCTCTACCTCGGGAGATAGAGATACGCAGTATTTT. Protein sequence: CATSTSGDRDTQYF.

In this sample, this clonotype turned up a few times. The CDR3 sequence: CASSLALQTGELFF. The CDR3 DNA is TGCGCCAGCAGCTTGGCTCTACAAACCGGGGAGCTGTTTTTT. The V and J genes are TRBV5-1 and TRBJ2-2; D unclear. The CDR3 runs 14 residues. Trimming took 0 bases from V and 5 from J, leaving 8 bases between them. Germline V lookup: CDR1 SGHRS, CDR2 YFSETQ.

V usage is TRBV6-2 or TRBV6-3 and J usage is TRBJ2-7; 8 nucleotides agree with TRBD1. Trimming cost V 8 bases and J 3 bases; bases outside gene matches: 9. Germline V gene data show CDR1 as MNHEY and CDR2 as SVGEGT. There are 14 residues in the CDR3. The chain's CDR3 is CASGAGTGNYEQYF. CDR3 nucleotides: TGTGCCAGCGGTGCCGGGACAGGCAACTACGAGCAGTACTTC.

This rearrangement joins TRBV30 to TRBJ1-1; no reliable D call. The CDR3 sequence is 13 residues long. Per germline, CDR1 GTSNPN and CDR2 SVGIG (reference sequence). V dropped 1 base and J dropped 7 bases, with 13 bases sitting between them. CDR3 in amino acids: CAWSESDTYEAFF. CDR3 DNA sequence: TGTGCCTGGAGTGAAAGTGACACTTATGAAGCTTTCTTT.

This clonotype was recorded at least ten times. The rearrangement joins TRBV2 to TRBJ1-5; perhaps TRBD1 as D (5 bases). Germline CDR1 and CDR2: SNHLY and FYNNEI. The CDR3 length is 16 residues. Trimming left V 1 base short and J 1 base short, with 11 bases between. The CDR3 loop reads CASSEGRQGSNQPQHF. The CDR3 DNA is TGTGCCAGCAGTGAAGGGCGGCAGGGAAGCAATCAGCCCCAGCATTTT.

This clonotype was seen many times. This chain connects TRBV6-1 to TRBJ2-7, with TRBD2 matching 12 bases. The CDR3 has 16 residues. Germline V CDR1 and CDR2: MNHNS, SASEGT. Trimming at V came to 5 bases and at J to 6 bases, leaving 11 bases not matched to a gene. CDR3: CASSLSGTSGYTEQYF. Written as DNA, the CDR3 is TGTGCCAGCAGTCTCTCGGGGACTAGCGGGTATACCGAGCAGTACTTC.

At least ten counts were recorded for this clonotype. One junction end disagrees with the germline gene, perhaps due to a read error. The chain couples TRBV6-2 or TRBV6-3 to TRBJ2-7; TRBD1 matches at 7 bases. The V gene's germline CDR1 is MNHEY and CDR2 SVGEGT. The CDR3 extends over 13 amino acids. The CDR3 sequence: CASSNRGSYEQYF. DNA of the CDR3: TGCGCCAGCAGCAACAGGGGCTCCTACGAGCAGTACTTC.

This clonotype showed up many times. This sequence joins TRBV12-3 or TRBV12-4 and TRBJ1-5; D gene ambiguous. Between the trimmed V and J ends, which lost 3 bases and 0 bases, there was a span of 9 bases. The CDR3 runs 15 residues. CDR3 residues: CASSFPEDSNQPQHF. CDR3 nucleotide sequence: TGTGCCAGCAGTTTCCCAGAAGATAGCAATCAGCCCCAGCATTTT.

This clonotype was detected ten times or more. This chain connects TRBV11-2 to TRBJ2-1; TRBD2 matches at 9 bases. J was trimmed by 1 base and V by 8 bases; bases with no gene match: 6. Per germline, CDR1 SGHAT and CDR2 FQNNGV. This CDR3 region has 15 residues. The CDR3 DNA reads TGTGCCAGCCCTGACAGCGGGAGGTCCTACAATGAGCAGTTCTTC. The encoded protein is CASPDSGRSYNEQFF.

The chain links TRBV15 to TRBJ1-1; perhaps TRBD1 as D (5 bases). The CDR3 loop spans 16 amino acids. Germline CDR1 is LNHNV and CDR2 is YYDKDF (reference sequence). Trimming removed 5 bases from V and 0 bases from J, with 16 bases in between. CDR3 DNA sequence: TGTGCCACCAGCCCCTTGCAGGGTCCGATGAACACTGAAGCTTTCTTT. Protein: CATSPLQGPMNTEAFF.

The V call is TRBV5-4, the J call TRBJ2-3; D unresolved. The CDR3 covers 15 residues. Trimming shortened V by 0 bases and J by 6 bases, and 14 bases separated the two germline ends. Germline loops: CDR1 SGHNT, CDR2 YYREEE (reference sequence). The CDR3 DNA reads as TGTGCCAGCAGCTTGGGCTTTACCGGCCGGGATACGCAGTATTTT. It encodes CASSLGFTGRDTQYF.

This clonotype has at least ten counts. The chain employs TRBV5-1 and TRBJ2-1; the D gene is possibly TRBD2 (6 bases). Trimming stripped 0 bases from V and 6 bases from J, with 10 bases between. Germline V lookup: CDR1 SGHRS, CDR2 YFSETQ. The length of the CDR3 is 14 residues. This CDR3 is CASSLVRGFNEQFF. CDR3 nucleotide sequence: TGCGCCAGCAGCTTGGTGCGGGGTTTCAATGAGCAGTTCTTC.

This clonotype was observed many times. The gene calls are TRBV11-2 and TRBJ2-3; D remains ambiguous. Per the germline V gene, CDR1 is SGHAT and CDR2 is FQNNGV. Trimming cost V 5 bases and J 7 bases, with 13 bases left between them. The CDR3 covers 13 residues. CDR3 region: CASSPGLGNTQYF. CDR3 DNA: TGTGCCAGCAGCCCCGGGTTGGGTAATACGCAGTATTTT.